This TCR beta chain stems from a study of cytomegalovirus exposure and HLA in healthy donors. Findings and limits, study-wide: V- and J-gene trimming in TCR beta was tied to a missense DCLRE1C variant by an analysis performed later. Earlier analysis yielded a pattern in which most TCR beta V segments were productive about 87% or about 30% of the time. There were a few CMV-associated chains whose specificity for CMV antigens was confirmed in vitro. Most TCR sequences were seen very rarely across donors, but some public TCRs occurred in many.

Vbeta (60) and Jbeta (13) primers were used in the PCR. Repertoires were generated with immunoSEQ multiplex PCR, while TCRdb's copy carries only in-frame clones and drops some. Of tens of thousands of clones listed, 68% were seen once; the top ten hold around 3.9%. The CDR3 is 15 residues long. Trimming took 4 bases from V and 10 from J; bases not matched to a gene: 11. Per the germline V gene, CDR1 is SGHTA and CDR2 is FQGNSA. The count of this clone is one. Its antigen remains unidentified. Source material: PBMCs. The clonotype comes from a man aged 40-50 years in good health and CMV-seronegative. The chain links TRBV7-2 to TRBJ2-1; TRBD1 agrees at 9 bases. The CDR3, as DNA: TGTGCCAGCAGCTCCGCGGGACAGGGTCTCAGCGAGCAGTTCTTC. This encodes CASSSAGQGLSEQFF.